This T cell receptor (beta chain) derives from a study of blood T cell repertoires in COVID-19. Study background: Researchers got acute and convalescent COVID-19 samples from the United States, Italy and Spain. T cells, B-cell-depleted T cells, or PBMCs supplied cDNA or gDNA.

Source study methods: The authors estimated nucleated cell counts from reference gene primer amplification. The table came from immunoSEQ multiplex PCR; TCRdb's copy has only in-frame clones and leaves some out. For V, J and clone size, that table is used; D and trimming come from the DNA. The table shows 40,000 to 45,000 clones, with 87% occurring only once. V was pared by 1 base and J by 4 bases, with 6 bases of the junction left unmatched. CDR3 length equals 15 residues. CDR1 is LGHNA and CDR2 is YSLEER in the germline V gene. Material for sequencing was peripheral blood. The rearrangement joins TRBV4-3 to TRBJ1-1; 7 positions agree with TRBD1. The sequence came from a man between 60 and 75 years old with acute or convalescent COVID-19. The CDR3 reads CASSQGAGGSTEAFF. The CDR3 nucleotides are TGCGCCAGCAGCCAAGGGGCAGGGGGTAGCACTGAAGCTTTCTTT.